Listed here are 16 T cell receptor beta chains from one sample, sequenced in a study of immune reconstitution after stem cell transplant in scleroderma (TCRdb year 2017). Library preparation used RT-PCR. The data were produced on an Illumina MiSeq. TCRdb reprocessing: public reads trimmed at Q25 with fastp, clones called with MiXCR, in-frame beta chains kept. Duplicate CDR3 protein sequences are folded into a single record with the most common DNA and genes. The sample yields 2,500 to 3,500 distinct CDR3 sequences; roughly 8.1% were counted once. The top ten constitute around 9.7% of the sample. The material was obtained before or after autologous hematopoietic stem cell transplantation (not recorded which). These receptors all come from a female donor with systemic sclerosis.

The rearrangement joins TRBV20-1 to TRBJ1-6; D may be TRBD1 (6 bases). Germline-derived CDR1 and CDR2 are DFQATT and SNEGSKA (reference sequence). The CDR3 extends over 13 amino acids. V dropped 8 bases and J dropped 13 bases, with 21 bases sitting between them. CDR3 nucleotide sequence: TGCAGTTTAAGGGGGGCAGGGTCCGATCCCCTCCACTTT. It specifies CSLRGAGSDPLHF.

This clonotype is classed as medium-sized. The chain has TRBV29-1 and TRBJ1-5, with a possible D match to TRBD1 (5 bases). The length of the CDR3 is 12 residues. The germline V gene encodes CDR1 SQVTM and CDR2 ANQGSEA. With 4 bases removed from V and 5 bases from J, the gap between germline ends came to 9 bases. CDR3 sequence (DNA): TGCAGCGTTGGGGACTCGGATCAGCCCCAGCATTTT. Its translation is CSVGDSDQPQHF.

Concerning this clonotype itself: A read error may explain this, as a much larger clone is one base away. This rearrangement joins TRBV18 to TRBJ2-5; no definite D call. There are 14 residues in the CDR3. CDR1 is KGHSH and CDR2 is LQKENI in the germline V gene. The CDR3 sequence: CASLPPTSQETQYF. The DNA for the CDR3 is TGTGCCAGCTTACCACCAACCTCCCAAGAGACCCAGTACTTC.

Within the sample, this clonotype is medium-sized. The genes are TRBV20-1 and TRBJ1-2, with TRBD1 identical over 8 bases. With 6 bases clipped from V and 4 bases from J, the junction kept 13 bases outside the gene matches. Germline CDR1 and CDR2: DFQATT and SNEGSKA (reference sequence). The CDR3 runs 15 residues. CDR3 protein: CSAKGGTGIPYGYTF. The CDR3 nucleotides read TGCAGTGCCAAAGGAGGGACAGGCATCCCCTATGGCTACACCTTC.

By sample share, this clonotype is medium-sized. The chain has TRBV21-1 and TRBJ2-3; TRBD1 reflects the table's D call only, with no check against the DNA. TRBV21-1 is shown as a pseudogene. The CDR3 totals 18 residues. The CDR3 sequence is CASSKDRNWEGAEDTQYF. CDR3 nucleotides: TGTGCCAGCAGCAAAGATCGGAACTGGGAGGGGGCGGAAGATACGCAGTATTTT.

This clonotype counts as medium-sized. The CDR3 here is CAIGQRAGEEQYF. The CDR3, as DNA: TGTGCCATCGGTCAGCGGGCTGGTGAGGAGCAGTACTTC. This chain links TRBV10-3 with TRBJ2-7, with TRBD2 as a possible D gene (6 bases). The CDR3 has 13 residues. CDR1 ENHRY and CDR2 SYGVKD come from the germline V gene. The V end lost 8 bases, the J end lost 7 bases, and 18 bases lay between the germline ends.

The chain employs TRBV5-5 and TRBJ1-1; 7 positions match TRBD1. Looked up from germline, CDR1 is SGHKS and CDR2 is YYEKEE (reference sequence). Losses at the gene ends were 4 bases for V and 7 bases for J; bases not matched to a gene: 10. CDR3 size: 14 residues. CDR3 bases: TGTGCCAGCAGCGCCTCCACAGGGGCCTATGAAGCTTTCTTT. Its protein is CASSASTGAYEAFF.

To note about this clonotype: A much larger clone differs by one base, so this may be a read error. V and J are TRBV2 and TRBJ1-3, with TRBD1 as a possible D gene (5 bases). The CDR3 totals 17 residues. Germline CDR1 and CDR2: SNHLY and FYNNEI. The CDR3 nucleotides read TGTGCCAGCAGTGCGGCGGGGGGACGGTTCTCTGGAAACACCACATATTTT. This encodes CASSAAGGRFSGNTTYF.

The chain carries TRBV6-5 and TRBJ2-7; D not certain. Germline values: CDR1 MNHEY, CDR2 SVGAGI. CDR3 size: 14 residues. Trimming removed 0 bases from V and 0 bases from J, with 6 bases in between. In DNA form, the CDR3 reads TGTGCCAGCAGTTACTCTTCAGCCTCCTACGAGCAGTACTTC. Its translation is CASSYSSASYEQYF.

This clonotype rates as medium-sized. The rearrangement joins TRBV20-1 to TRBJ2-7, with 7 bases identical to TRBD1. V lost 5 bases, J lost 6 bases, and 10 bases stayed unmatched. The CDR3 extends over 13 amino acids. Germline CDR1 DFQATT, CDR2 SNEGSKA (reference sequence). The CDR3 protein is CSAGAGTVTEQYF. The CDR3 DNA reads as TGCAGTGCTGGCGCCGGGACAGTCACCGAGCAGTACTTC.

About this clonotype: At one end, the junction sequence differs from germline, possibly due to a read error. V gene TRBV5-4 combines with J gene TRBJ2-1, with 8 bases aligning to TRBD2. CDR1 is SGHNT and CDR2 is YYREEE in the germline V gene (reference sequence). CDR3 size: 15 residues. Written as DNA, the CDR3 is TGCGCCAGCAGATTAAGCGGGAGCTCCTACAATGAGCAGTTCTTC. It translates to CASRLSGSSYNEQFF.

The V and J genes are TRBV20-1 and TRBJ2-7, with TRBD2 as a possible D gene (6 bases). The CDR3 contains 14 residues. Germline V gives CDR1 DFQATT, CDR2 SNEGSKA (reference sequence). V was cut by 3 bases and J by 0 bases, with 12 bases left in between. The CDR3 loop is CSASVRESSYEQYF. DNA of the CDR3: TGCAGTGCTAGCGTGCGGGAAAGCTCCTACGAGCAGTACTTC.

This clonotype is large by share. The chain combines TRBV9 with TRBJ2-7, with 8 bases matching TRBD1. The CDR3 consists of 14 residues. Trimming at V came to 3 bases and at J to 3 bases, leaving 5 bases not matched to a gene. The germline gives CDR1 SGDLS, CDR2 YYNGEE. CDR3 nucleotide sequence: TGTGCCAGCAGCGCGACAGGGGCGTACTACGAGCAGTACTTC. Amino acids: CASSATGAYYEQYF.

This clonotype ranks as medium-sized (0.01 to 0.1%). V and J are TRBV29-1 and TRBJ1-6; a possible D gene is TRBD1 (6 bases). Germline V gene data show CDR1 as SQVTM and CDR2 as ANQGSEA. CDR3 length: 13 amino acids. Trimming pared 7 bases from V and 7 bases from J, leaving 14 bases between. The CDR3 sequence is CSASTGGNSPLHF. The CDR3 coding sequence is TGCAGCGCCTCGACAGGAGGGAATTCACCCCTCCACTTT. Using reference TRBV29-1 and TRBJ1-6 for the parts outside the CDR3, the full variable domain is SAVISQKPSRDICQRGTSLTIQCQVDSQVTMMFWYRQQPGQSLTLIATANQGSEATYESGFVIDKFPISRPNLTFSTLTVSNMSPEDSSIYLCSASTGGNSPLHFGNGTRLTVT.

The chain links TRBV5-6 to TRBJ1-4; the D is unclear. Trimming cost V 0 bases and J 4 bases, with 13 bases left between them. This CDR3 spans 16 amino acids. Germline CDR1 and CDR2: SGHDT and YYEEEE. The CDR3 protein is CASSLGIPRINEKLFF. CDR3 nucleotides: TGTGCCAGCAGCTTGGGTATTCCCCGGATTAATGAAAAACTGTTTTTT.

By sample share, this clonotype is medium-sized. The chain is built from TRBV11-2 and TRBJ1-4; no firm D call. The V end was cut by 7 bases, the J end by 3 bases, with 12 bases between. Germline V lookup: CDR1 SGHAT, CDR2 FQNNGV. The length of the CDR3 is 14 residues. As DNA, the CDR3 is TGTGCCAGCACCCTTTCCCCAGCTAATGAAAAACTGTTTTTT. Protein product: CASTLSPANEKLFF.